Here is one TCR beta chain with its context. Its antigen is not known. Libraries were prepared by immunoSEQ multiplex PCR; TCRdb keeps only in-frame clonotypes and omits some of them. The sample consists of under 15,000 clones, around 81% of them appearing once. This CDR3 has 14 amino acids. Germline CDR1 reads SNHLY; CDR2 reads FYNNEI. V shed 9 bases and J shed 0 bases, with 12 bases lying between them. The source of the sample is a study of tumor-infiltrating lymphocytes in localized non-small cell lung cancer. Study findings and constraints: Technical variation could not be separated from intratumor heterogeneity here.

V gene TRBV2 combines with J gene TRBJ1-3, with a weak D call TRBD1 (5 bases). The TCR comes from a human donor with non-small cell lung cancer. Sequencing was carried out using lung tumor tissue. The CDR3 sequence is CARTTGDSGNTIYF. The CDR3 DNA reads TGTGCCAGAACGACGGGGGACTCTGGAAACACCATATATTTT.